The 26 T cell receptor beta chains below come from one sample, sequenced in a study of response to subunit inactivated influenza vaccine. TCRdb independently ran MiXCR on the RT-PCR reads; one entry per CDR3 protein. The table shows more than 450,000 distinct CDR3 sequences, with 7.5% to 8.5% occurring only once. This sample comprised PBMCs from blood, obtained 23 to 25 months after vaccination. The receptors here all came from a man aged 45 to 70 who received an inactivated influenza vaccine.

This clonotype has just a few counts. One end of the junction does not line up with germline, which may come from a read error. The rearrangement uses TRBV24-1 and TRBJ2-1; weak D call: TRBD2 (8 bases). The length of the CDR3 is 15 residues. Germline V gene data show CDR1 as KGHDR and CDR2 as SFDVKD. The CDR3 DNA reads TGTGCCACCAGTATTTCGGGAGGGGGCTACAATGAGCAGCTCTTC. This sequence encodes CATSISGGGYNEQLF.

This clonotype occurred once. One junction end disagrees with the germline gene, perhaps due to a read error. This sequence joins TRBV5-6 and TRBJ1-6, with D hard to call. Germline CDR1 reads SGHDT; CDR2 reads YYEEEE. This CDR3 is 16 amino acids long. The CDR3, as DNA: TGTGCCAGCAGCTTATCTCGGACGGCTTATAATACACCCCTCCACTTT. Translation gives CASSLSRTAYNTPLHF.

This clonotype was seen at least ten times. The V and J genes are TRBV10-3 and TRBJ2-3; 9 bases line up with TRBD2. V lost 10 bases to trimming and J lost 6 bases; unmatched junction nucleotides: 8. The CDR3 has 13 amino acids. Germline V CDR1 and CDR2: ENHRY, SYGVKD. CDR3 sequence reads: CASAGTSSDTQYF. For the CDR3, the DNA is TGTGCCAGCGCCGGGACTAGCAGTGATACGCAGTATTTT.

The chain couples TRBV12-3 or TRBV12-4 to TRBJ2-2, with 7 positions matching TRBD2. V trimming: 5 bases; J trimming: 4 bases; junction bases outside the gene matches: 7. The CDR3 has 15 amino acids. CDR3 coding DNA: TGTGCCAGCAGTCTCGGACTAGGTTTCACCGGGGAGCTGTTTTTT. Residues: CASSLGLGFTGELFF.

The chain joins TRBV29-1 to TRBJ2-1, with 8 bases fitting TRBD2. CDR3 size: 12 residues. The germline V gene has CDR1 SQVTM and CDR2 ANQGSEA. J gave up 10 bases and V 8 bases, and 10 bases lay outside the gene matches. As DNA, the CDR3 is TGCAGCCGTCCGGGGGGGCAGGGGGAGCAGTTCTTC. It encodes CSRPGGQGEQFF.

This clonotype was picked up many times. V usage is TRBV27 and J usage is TRBJ1-1; TRBD1 aligns across 7 bases. Looked up from germline, CDR1 is MNHEY and CDR2 is SMNVEV (reference sequence). The CDR3 runs to 13 residues. V trimming: 9 bases; J trimming: 2 bases; junction bases outside the gene matches: 6. The CDR3 region has the DNA TGTGCCAGAACAGGGGAGGGAAACACTGAAGCTTTCTTT. This codes for CARTGEGNTEAFF.

This clonotype was found many times. CDR3 in DNA: TGTGCCATCAGTGAACCCAGAGGAGTTGGCTACACCTTC. Translated, it gives CAISEPRGVGYTF. J is TRBJ1-2 and V is TRBV10-3; the D is unclear. Trimming took off 3 bases at V and 7 bases at J, with 12 bases between the two ends. Germline V gene data show CDR1 as ENHRY and CDR2 as SYGVKD. CDR3 length equals 13 residues.

This clonotype was detected many times. The rearrangement links TRBV4-2 to TRBJ1-2; TRBD1 aligns across 8 bases. CDR1 is LGHNA, CDR2 YNFKEQ, per germline. V lost 5 bases to trimming and J lost 6 bases; unmatched junction nucleotides: 8. The CDR3 contains 14 residues. The CDR3, as DNA: TGTGCCAGCAGCGGGGGACAGGTGATCCATGGCTACACCTTC. Its translation: CASSGGQVIHGYTF.

This clonotype has just a few counts. This CDR3 reads CATSRGGRTEAFF. CDR3 nucleotides: TGTGCCACCAGCCGGGGGGGGCGGACTGAAGCTTTCTTT. The V call is TRBV12-3 or TRBV12-4, the J call TRBJ1-1; maybe TRBD1 (6 bases). Trimming pared 10 bases from V and 5 bases from J, leaving 17 bases between. The CDR3 runs 13 residues.

The chain is built from TRBV9 and TRBJ1-1; possible D gene TRBD1, 6 bases. V lost 1 base and J lost 5, with 9 bases in between. Looked up from germline, CDR1 is SGDLS and CDR2 is YYNGEE. There are 13 residues in the CDR3. CDR3 residues: CASSVSQGTEAFF. The CDR3 DNA is TGTGCCAGCAGCGTAAGTCAGGGGACTGAAGCTTTCTTT.

This clonotype was seen a handful of times. This chain uses TRBV4-3 with TRBJ2-7; the match to TRBD2 covers 7 bases. CDR3 size: 16 residues. CDR1 LGHNA and CDR2 YSLEER come from the germline V gene. With V trimmed by 0 bases and J by 4 bases, 9 bases remained unmatched. The CDR3 bases are TGCGCCAGCAGCCAAGAAGCGCTAGCGGCCTCATACGAGCAGTACTTC. Its protein product is CASSQEALAASYEQYF.

This clonotype was counted at least ten times. The chain carries TRBV6-6 and TRBJ1-2; a possible D gene is TRBD1 (5 bases). Trimming left V 8 bases short and J 5 bases short, with 12 bases between. This CDR3 spans 12 amino acids. Germline assignment: CDR1 MNHNY and CDR2 SVGAGI (reference sequence). The CDR3 reads CASHSQGYGYTF. Written as DNA, the CDR3 is TGTGCCAGCCATTCGCAGGGTTATGGCTACACCTTC.

The chain joins TRBV28 to TRBJ2-5, with TRBD2 matching 8 bases. V shed 6 bases and J 5 bases; nucleotides not matched to a gene: 5. CDR1 MDHEN and CDR2 SYDVKM come from the germline V gene. The CDR3 runs 13 residues. The CDR3 protein is CASSGGAQETQYF. The CDR3 DNA sequence: TGTGCCAGCAGCGGGGGGGCGCAGGAGACCCAGTACTTC.

This clonotype was seen at least ten times. The J gene is TRBJ1-1, the V gene TRBV6-2 or TRBV6-3; D is ambiguous. The V and J ends lost 2 bases and 1 base respectively, with 5 bases between them. This CDR3 spans 13 amino acids. The germline V gene encodes CDR1 MNHEY and CDR2 SVGEGT. In DNA, the CDR3 is TGTGCCAGCAGTTACGTGACGAACACTGAAGCTTTCTTT. It codes for CASSYVTNTEAFF.

This clonotype was detected a few times. This chain links TRBV29-1 with TRBJ2-3; 7 nucleotides match TRBD2. Germline-derived CDR1 and CDR2 are SQVTM and ANQGSEA. The CDR3 has 16 amino acids. J lost 1 base, V lost 1 base, and 8 bases had no gene match. The DNA for the CDR3 is TGCAGCGTTGAAGTCTCTTCTAGCGGACGCACAGATACGCAGTATTTT. This sequence encodes CSVEVSSSGRTDTQYF.

This clonotype occurred a few times. The genes are TRBV7-9 and TRBJ2-7; D remains unclear. The length of the CDR3 is 15 residues. From germline, CDR1 is SEHNR and CDR2 FQNEAQ (reference sequence). V lost 3 bases and J 0 bases, leaving 12 bases between the germline ends. This CDR3 is CASSFMAESSYEQYF. Written as DNA, the CDR3 is TGTGCCAGCAGCTTTATGGCGGAGAGCTCCTACGAGCAGTACTTC.

This clonotype has only a few counts. V gene TRBV20-1 combines with J gene TRBJ1-2; D might be TRBD1 (5 bases). V lost 1 base, J lost 8 bases, and 23 bases lay in between. The germline CDR1 and CDR2 sequences are DFQATT and SNEGSKA (reference sequence). The CDR3 spans 16 residues. CDR3 sequence (DNA): TGCAGTGCTAGAGGTTCAAATTCGGGGGTTACGAGAGGCTACACCTTC. Protein: CSARGSNSGVTRGYTF.

The sample holds a few counts of this clonotype. The chain has TRBV20-1 and TRBJ2-3; TRBD2 matches at 10 bases. Germline V gives CDR1 DFQATT, CDR2 SNEGSKA (reference sequence). Germline trimming cut 3 bases from V and 0 bases from J; bases unmatched to any gene: 6. CDR3 length: 16 residues. In DNA, the CDR3 is TGCAGTGCTAGCGGGGCTAGCGGGGGTAGCACAGATACGCAGTATTTT. It yields the protein CSASGASGGSTDTQYF.

This clonotype was seen only a few times. J is TRBJ2-5 and V is TRBV6-6; TRBD2 agrees at 7 bases. The length of the CDR3 is 15 residues. V dropped 5 bases and J dropped 0; count of bases not matched to a gene: 6. From germline, CDR1 is MNHNY and CDR2 SVGAGI (reference sequence). The chain's CDR3 is CASSPPGLYQETQYF. CDR3 nucleotide sequence: TGTGCCAGCAGTCCCCCGGGACTATACCAAGAGACCCAGTACTTC.

This clonotype was found many times. This chain joins TRBV6-1 and TRBJ1-5; 7 positions match TRBD1. Looked up from germline, CDR1 is MNHNS and CDR2 is SASEGT. J lost 2 bases, V lost 6 bases, and 4 bases had no gene match. This CDR3 is built from 14 residues. DNA for the CDR3: TGTGCCAGCAGATCAGGGGGGGGCAATCAGCCCCAGCATTTT. Its translation: CASRSGGGNQPQHF.

This chain joins TRBV20-1 and TRBJ1-1; the match to TRBD1 covers 8 bases. The CDR3 sequence is 13 residues long. Germline V gene sequence: CDR1 DFQATT, CDR2 SNEGSKA (reference sequence). The trim removed 2 bases at V and 5 bases at J, leaving 4 bases unmatched. The CDR3 is CSARWTGRTEAFF. DNA of the CDR3: TGCAGTGCTAGATGGACAGGGAGGACTGAAGCTTTCTTT.

In its sample, this clonotype was seen many times. The chain uses TRBV3-1 and TRBJ1-1; D may be TRBD1 (6 bases). Trimming shortened V by 3 bases and J by 8 bases, and 13 bases separated the two germline ends. Germline V gene lookup returns CDR1 LGHDT and CDR2 YNNKEL (reference sequence). This CDR3 spans 13 amino acids. CDR3 in DNA: TGTGCCAGCAGCCATCTGGACAGACCCGAAGCTTTCTTT. Its translation: CASSHLDRPEAFF.

V gene TRBV27 combines with J gene TRBJ1-6; D ambiguous. The CDR3 sequence is 14 residues long. Germline loops: CDR1 MNHEY, CDR2 SMNVEV (reference sequence). The V gene lost 7 bases and the J gene lost 1 base, with 8 bases spanning the gap. The CDR3 region is CASMRESYNSPLHF. CDR3 nucleotides: TGTGCCAGCATGAGGGAATCCTATAATTCACCCCTCCACTTT.

This chain joins TRBV5-6 and TRBJ2-2; 8 bases fit TRBD1. The CDR3 covers 16 residues. Germline CDR1 is SGHDT and CDR2 is YYEEEE. Unmatched junction bases numbered 9, after V lost 3 bases and J lost 5 bases. The CDR3 here is CASSSRDRGRTGELFF. The CDR3 nucleotides read TGTGCCAGCAGCTCAAGAGACAGGGGTCGGACCGGGGAGCTGTTTTTT.

In this sample, this clonotype turned up many times. J is TRBJ1-2 and V is TRBV5-6; possible D gene TRBD1, 5 bases. V was clipped by 4 bases and J by 4 bases, with 17 bases between them. Germline values: CDR1 SGHDT, CDR2 YYEEEE. The CDR3 loop spans 15 amino acids. CDR3 DNA sequence: TGTGCCAGCAGCCTACGAACCTCCGGGGGCTATGGCTACACCTTC. As protein: CASSLRTSGGYGYTF.

The chain uses TRBV6-1 and TRBJ1-5; D uncertain. This CDR3 has 13 residues. Germline V gene sequence: CDR1 MNHNS, CDR2 SASEGT. V was cut by 8 bases and J by 0 bases, with 8 bases left in between. CDR3 residues: CASVQTSNQPQHF. The CDR3 coding sequence is TGTGCCAGCGTCCAGACTAGCAATCAGCCCCAGCATTTT.